This is a list of T cell receptor beta chains from one sample in a study of cytomegalovirus exposure and HLA in healthy donors. Using immunoSEQ multiplex PCR, the repertoire was profiled, and TCRdb retains in-frame clones only, with some absent. The data hold over 130,000 clones, with approximately 72% observed a single time. The sequencing input was PBMCs. Every receptor here comes from a woman aged 55-69 years in good health and CMV-seronegative. CDR3s include the opening cysteine and the closing phenylalanine or tryptophan. The D gene is left open where the match is weak. Clone size, where shown, is once, few, many, or a class for clones that have expanded.

cdr3_nt: TGTGCCAGCAGCTTAGCTCTGCGGTCATGGTACCAAGAGACCCAGTACTTC
cdr3_aa: CASSLALRSWYQETQYF
v_call: TRBV7-2
j_call: TRBJ2-5
clone_size: few
d_call: NA

cdr3_nt: TGTGCCAGCAGCATAGTCGACAGGGCCTACGAGCAGTACTTC
cdr3_aa: CASSIVDRAYEQYF
v_call: TRBV7-6
j_call: TRBJ2-7
clone_size: NA
d_call: TRBD1

cdr3_nt: TGTGCCAGCAGCCCGGGACAGGGGGCTTCACTACTATCTGAAGCTTTCTTT
cdr3_aa: CASSPGQGASLLSEAFF
v_call: TRBV5-4
j_call: TRBJ1-1
clone_size: NA
d_call: TRBD1

cdr3_nt: TGTGCGACCGGGGAACCGAACACCGGGGAGCTGTTTTTT
cdr3_aa: CATGEPNTGELFF
v_call: TRBV7-2
j_call: TRBJ2-2
clone_size: NA
d_call: NA

cdr3_nt: TGTGCCAGCAGCTTAGATAAAGGGGGCGGAGAGACCCAGTACTTC
cdr3_aa: CASSLDKGGGETQYF
v_call: TRBV11-2
j_call: TRBJ2-5
clone_size: once
d_call: TRBD1

cdr3_nt: TGTGCCAGCAGTCGGACAGAAGTTGAACAACTGTTTTTT
cdr3_aa: CASSRTEVEQLFF
v_call: TRBV6-5
j_call: TRBJ1-4
clone_size: NA
d_call: NA

cdr3_nt: TGTGCCAGCACGGGCCTAGCGGGGCGAGCGAACACCGGGGAGCTGTTTTTT
cdr3_aa: CASTGLAGRANTGELFF
v_call: TRBV2
j_call: TRBJ2-2
clone_size: NA
d_call: TRBD2

cdr3_nt: TGTGCCAGCAGCAGCGGCCGGGGGGCGCGCTATGGCTACACCTTC
cdr3_aa: CASSSGRGARYGYTF
v_call: TRBV5-4
j_call: TRBJ1-2
clone_size: few
d_call: NA

cdr3_nt: TGCGCCAGCAGCCAAGATGCGGCCTCTGGGGCCAACGTCCTGACTTTC
cdr3_aa: CASSQDAASGANVLTF
v_call: TRBV4-1
j_call: TRBJ2-6
clone_size: NA
d_call: NA

cdr3_nt: TGTGCCAGCAGCCCATCGGGGGACAGATCGGCAGATACGCAGTATTTT
cdr3_aa: CASSPSGDRSADTQYF
v_call: TRBV7-3
j_call: TRBJ2-3
clone_size: NA
d_call: NA

cdr3_nt: TGTGCCAGCAGCGTAGATGGACTAGCCTACGAGCAGTACTTC
cdr3_aa: CASSVDGLAYEQYF
v_call: TRBV9
j_call: TRBJ2-7
clone_size: NA
d_call: TRBD2

cdr3_nt: TGTGCCAGTAGTATAGATCGACTAGCAGATACGCAGTATTTT
cdr3_aa: CASSIDRLADTQYF
v_call: TRBV19
j_call: TRBJ2-3
clone_size: NA
d_call: NA

cdr3_nt: TGTGCCAGCAGTTATCTCCACGAGCAGTACTTC
cdr3_aa: CASSYLHEQYF
v_call: TRBV6-5
j_call: TRBJ2-7
clone_size: NA
d_call: NA

cdr3_nt: TGTGCCAGCAGCGTAGCTCTGAACATGAACACTGAAGCTTTCTTT
cdr3_aa: CASSVALNMNTEAFF
v_call: TRBV9
j_call: TRBJ1-1
clone_size: NA
d_call: NA

cdr3_nt: TGCAGCGTTGGGAGGGACAGGGGGCCGGATGGCTACACCTTC
cdr3_aa: CSVGRDRGPDGYTF
v_call: TRBV29-1
j_call: TRBJ1-2
clone_size: NA
d_call: TRBD1

cdr3_nt: TGTGCCAGCTCACCACAACTAGTTCGAAATGAGCAGTTCTTC
cdr3_aa: CASSPQLVRNEQFF
v_call: TRBV18
j_call: TRBJ2-1
clone_size: NA
d_call: NA

cdr3_nt: TGTGCCAGTAGTATAGACCGACCCGGGACAGGGCGTAACTATGGCTACACCTTC
cdr3_aa: CASSIDRPGTGRNYGYTF
v_call: TRBV19
j_call: TRBJ1-2
clone_size: NA
d_call: TRBD1

cdr3_nt: TGTGCCAGTAGCTTCCCCGGGCTAGCTGGCAATGAGCAGTTCTTC
cdr3_aa: CASSFPGLAGNEQFF
v_call: TRBV19
j_call: TRBJ2-1
clone_size: NA
d_call: NA

cdr3_nt: TGTGCCAGCAACCGGGACAGGGTCGTCGATGGCTACACCTTC
cdr3_aa: CASNRDRVVDGYTF
v_call: TRBV2
j_call: TRBJ1-2
clone_size: NA
d_call: TRBD1

cdr3_nt: TGTGCCAGCAGCCCGCAGGGACAGGGATCCGGTTCACCCCTCCACTTT
cdr3_aa: CASSPQGQGSGSPLHF
v_call: TRBV11-2
j_call: TRBJ1-6
clone_size: NA
d_call: TRBD1

cdr3_nt: TGTGCCAGCAGTTCCCTACAGGCCAGGGGGAAAGATGGCTACACCTTC
cdr3_aa: CASSSLQARGKDGYTF
v_call: TRBV27
j_call: TRBJ1-2
clone_size: NA
d_call: TRBD1

cdr3_nt: TGTGCCAGCAGGGGCGGGGGGATCTCTGGGGCCAACGTCCTGACTTTC
cdr3_aa: CASRGGGISGANVLTF
v_call: TRBV9
j_call: TRBJ2-6
clone_size: few
d_call: TRBD2

cdr3_nt: TGTGCCAGCAGCCCTTGGACTAGCGGGAGGCCCCGGCAGTACTTC
cdr3_aa: CASSPWTSGRPRQYF
v_call: TRBV13
j_call: TRBJ2-7
clone_size: NA
d_call: TRBD2

cdr3_nt: TGTGCCAGCAGCTTGGCCGGGGGGGGAGATACGCAGTATTTT
cdr3_aa: CASSLAGGGDTQYF
v_call: TRBV5-8
j_call: TRBJ2-3
clone_size: few
d_call: TRBD2

cdr3_nt: TGTGCCAGCAGCTTAGAGGCATTAGGGGGTGAGCAGTTCTTC
cdr3_aa: CASSLEALGGEQFF
v_call: TRBV7-9
j_call: TRBJ2-1
clone_size: many
d_call: NA

cdr3_nt: TGTGCCATCAGTGACCTCGCGGGACTAGCGGGGAAAGCTTACGAGCAGTACTTC
cdr3_aa: CAISDLAGLAGKAYEQYF
v_call: TRBV10-3
j_call: TRBJ2-7
clone_size: few
d_call: TRBD2

cdr3_nt: TGTGCCAGCAGCGTACAGCAGGGCTACGAGCAGTACTTC
cdr3_aa: CASSVQQGYEQYF
v_call: TRBV9
j_call: TRBJ2-7
clone_size: NA
d_call: NA

cdr3_nt: TGCAGCGTTGAAGATCGGGCCCCTAAAGGGAGCACTGGAAACACCATATATTTT
cdr3_aa: CSVEDRAPKGSTGNTIYF
v_call: TRBV29-1
j_call: TRBJ1-3
clone_size: NA
d_call: NA

cdr3_nt: TGTGCCAGCAGTGCGGAGGGCTCGCGCTACACCTTC
cdr3_aa: CASSAEGSRYTF
v_call: TRBV6-4
j_call: TRBJ1-2
clone_size: once
d_call: NA

cdr3_nt: TGCGCCAGCAGGCTAGGACTAGCGGGTTCCTACAATGAGCAGTTCTTC
cdr3_aa: CASRLGLAGSYNEQFF
v_call: TRBV5-1
j_call: TRBJ2-1
clone_size: NA
d_call: TRBD2

cdr3_nt: TGTGCCAGCAGCTTATTGGGACAGGGCGGGGGTGAAGCTTCCTTT
cdr3_aa: CASSLLGQGGGEASF
v_call: TRBV7-8
j_call: TRBJ1-1
clone_size: NA
d_call: TRBD1

cdr3_nt: TGTGCCAGCAGCGTAGTGGCGGGGGGCGGCAATGAGCAGTTCTTC
cdr3_aa: CASSVVAGGGNEQFF
v_call: TRBV9
j_call: TRBJ2-1
clone_size: NA
d_call: TRBD2

cdr3_nt: TGTGCCAGCTCCAGGGGGTACGGAGAGACCCAGTACTTC
cdr3_aa: CASSRGYGETQYF
v_call: TRBV6-1
j_call: TRBJ2-5
clone_size: once
d_call: TRBD1

cdr3_nt: TGTGCCAGTAGTATCCGCCGGGGGGGAGATACGCAGTATTTT
cdr3_aa: CASSIRRGGDTQYF
v_call: TRBV19
j_call: TRBJ2-3
clone_size: few
d_call: TRBD2

cdr3_nt: TGCAGCGTTGAATTCGCGGCAGGGGCCTTAGGCGAGCAGTACTTC
cdr3_aa: CSVEFAAGALGEQYF
v_call: TRBV29-1
j_call: TRBJ2-7
clone_size: NA
d_call: NA

cdr3_nt: TGCGCCAGCGGCCTCCTGAACACCGGGGAGCTGTTTTTT
cdr3_aa: CASGLLNTGELFF
v_call: TRBV5-1
j_call: TRBJ2-2
clone_size: NA
d_call: NA

cdr3_nt: TGTGCCAGCAGCCCCAGATGGACTGAAGCTTTCTTT
cdr3_aa: CASSPRWTEAFF
v_call: TRBV7-3
j_call: TRBJ1-1
clone_size: NA
d_call: NA

cdr3_nt: TGCGCCAGCAGTCAATCCGGACTAGCGGGGTCAGGAAGAGAGACCCAGTACTTC
cdr3_aa: CASSQSGLAGSGRETQYF
v_call: TRBV23-1
j_call: TRBJ2-5
clone_size: NA
d_call: TRBD2

cdr3_nt: TGCGCCAGCAGCTTGACAGGGGGCCGGAACGAGCAGTACTTC
cdr3_aa: CASSLTGGRNEQYF
v_call: TRBV5-1
j_call: TRBJ2-7
clone_size: once
d_call: TRBD1

cdr3_nt: TGTGCCAGCAGTTTATCTGGACCTGGGGGGTATGGCTACACCTTC
cdr3_aa: CASSLSGPGGYGYTF
v_call: TRBV27
j_call: TRBJ1-2
clone_size: few
d_call: NA

cdr3_nt: TGTGCCAGCAGCAGAGGGACAGGGGGCGTGAATGAGCAGTTCTTC
cdr3_aa: CASSRGTGGVNEQFF
v_call: TRBV6-5
j_call: TRBJ2-1
clone_size: NA
d_call: TRBD1

cdr3_nt: TGTGCCAGCACCCTTAAGAGAGGGCTAGCGGGGAAGGACTCCTACGAGCAGTACTTC
cdr3_aa: CASTLKRGLAGKDSYEQYF
v_call: TRBV21-1
j_call: TRBJ2-7
clone_size: NA
d_call: NA

cdr3_nt: TGTGCCAGCAGCCAAGCATTGGGTGCACTAGCGGGAGTTGAGACCCAGTACTTC
cdr3_aa: CASSQALGALAGVETQYF
v_call: TRBV14
j_call: TRBJ2-5
clone_size: few
d_call: TRBD2

cdr3_nt: TGCGCCAGCAGCCAAGCGGGACAGGGAGGGGAAAAACTGTTTTTT
cdr3_aa: CASSQAGQGGEKLFF
v_call: TRBV4-1
j_call: TRBJ1-4
clone_size: NA
d_call: TRBD1

cdr3_nt: TGTGCCACCAGCTCCCTTTCTAGCGCCTACGAGCAGTACTTC
cdr3_aa: CATSSLSSAYEQYF
v_call: TRBV15
j_call: TRBJ2-7
clone_size: once
d_call: NA

cdr3_nt: TGTGCCAGTAGTCCCTCCGAGGTCCCCAACTATGGCTACACCTTC
cdr3_aa: CASSPSEVPNYGYTF
v_call: TRBV19
j_call: TRBJ1-2
clone_size: few
d_call: NA

cdr3_nt: TGTGCCAGCAGCTTAGGGTCGGCGTGGGACAGCTCCTATGGCTACACCTTC
cdr3_aa: CASSLGSAWDSSYGYTF
v_call: TRBV7-9
j_call: TRBJ1-2
clone_size: NA
d_call: TRBD1

cdr3_nt: TGTGCCAGCAGCCCGTGGACAGGGGCACTCACAGATACGCAGTATTTT
cdr3_aa: CASSPWTGALTDTQYF
v_call: TRBV11-2
j_call: TRBJ2-3
clone_size: NA
d_call: TRBD1

cdr3_nt: TGCAGCGTTCTAGGGGGTTCTGAAGCTTTCTTT
cdr3_aa: CSVLGGSEAFF
v_call: TRBV29-1
j_call: TRBJ1-1
clone_size: NA
d_call: NA

cdr3_nt: TGTGCCAGCAGCACTCGACAGGGATCATACAATGAGCAGTTCTTC
cdr3_aa: CASSTRQGSYNEQFF
v_call: TRBV7-2
j_call: TRBJ2-1
clone_size: NA
d_call: TRBD1

cdr3_nt: TGTGCCAGCAGCTTAAAGGGGACAGGGTTGTATGGGGAGCAGTTCTTC
cdr3_aa: CASSLKGTGLYGEQFF
v_call: TRBV7-2
j_call: TRBJ2-1
clone_size: NA
d_call: TRBD1

cdr3_nt: TGTGCCAGCAGTTACATGGGACAGGGGGCCAATTCACCCCTCCACTTT
cdr3_aa: CASSYMGQGANSPLHF
v_call: TRBV6-5
j_call: TRBJ1-6
clone_size: NA
d_call: TRBD1

cdr3_nt: TGTGCCAGCAGTGTTGGGCTAGCGGGGGATGAGACCCAGTACTTC
cdr3_aa: CASSVGLAGDETQYF
v_call: TRBV6-1
j_call: TRBJ2-5
clone_size: few
d_call: TRBD2

cdr3_nt: TGTGCCAGCAGCGTAGGCGAGTTCACAGATACGCAGTATTTT
cdr3_aa: CASSVGEFTDTQYF
v_call: TRBV9
j_call: TRBJ2-3
clone_size: once
d_call: NA

cdr3_nt: TGTGCCAGCAGCTTTGGTTCGGCGGACGAGCAGTACTTC
cdr3_aa: CASSFGSADEQYF
v_call: TRBV5-6
j_call: TRBJ2-7
clone_size: NA
d_call: NA

cdr3_nt: TGTGCCAGCAGCTCCTCTAGCCGTCCGCAGTATTTT
cdr3_aa: CASSSSSRPQYF
v_call: TRBV5-6
j_call: TRBJ2-3
clone_size: NA
d_call: NA

cdr3_nt: TGTGCCAGCAGTGTAGGGGGGGTGTCTTCTGGCGAGCAGTACTTC
cdr3_aa: CASSVGGVSSGEQYF
v_call: TRBV2
j_call: TRBJ2-7
clone_size: NA
d_call: NA

cdr3_nt: TGTGCCAGCAATCTAGTGGCTAGCGGGAATACGCAGTATTTT
cdr3_aa: CASNLVASGNTQYF
v_call: TRBV19
j_call: TRBJ2-3
clone_size: NA
d_call: TRBD2

cdr3_nt: TGTGCCAGCAGCTTCTCGGGCACCGGGGAGAGACCCCAGTACTTC
cdr3_aa: CASSFSGTGERPQYF
v_call: TRBV11-2
j_call: TRBJ2-5
clone_size: few
d_call: NA

cdr3_nt: TGCAGCGTTGCCCAGTTAGCCAAAAACATTCAGTACTTC
cdr3_aa: CSVAQLAKNIQYF
v_call: TRBV29-1
j_call: TRBJ2-4
clone_size: NA
d_call: NA